This T cell receptor (beta chain) is from a study of blood T cell repertoires in COVID-19. Study-level information: Samples taken during acute and convalescent COVID-19 were collected in the United States, Italy and Spain. In each case, the material was cDNA or gDNA derived from T cells, B-cell-depleted T cells, or PBMCs.

The CDR3 extends over 13 amino acids. V was cut by 0 bases and J by 3 bases, with 5 bases left in between. Germline loops: CDR1 WNHNN, CDR2 SYGVQD (reference sequence). As originally analysed: Estimates of nucleated cell counts were drawn from the amplification of reference gene primers. Clones were sequenced by immunoSEQ multiplex PCR, and TCRdb holds only the in-frame ones, with some missing. That table is the source of V, J and clone size, and D and trimming were worked out from the DNA. The sample holds over 300,000 clones, approximately 88% seen once. Clinical histories supplied by participants themselves formed the basis of cohort assignment.

The clonotype originates from a woman aged 25 to 45 with acute COVID-19. The chain uses TRBV10-1 and TRBJ1-2, with D unresolved. Sequenced: PBMCs or T cells enriched from blood (not recorded which). The CDR3 here is CASSESADYGYTF. CDR3 bases: TGCGCCAGCAGTGAGTCTGCGGACTATGGCTACACCTTC.